Listed here is a single T cell receptor beta chain. The data stem from a study of blood T cell repertoires in COVID-19. At the level of the study: The United States, Italy and Spain supplied acute and convalescent COVID-19 samples. The analysed material was cDNA or gDNA that came from T cells, B-cell-depleted T cells, or PBMCs.

Original methodology: Amplification from reference gene primers served as the basis for estimated nucleated cell counts. The method was immunoSEQ multiplex PCR; TCRdb's version includes in-frame clones alone and lacks a portion of them. Clone size and V and J calls were adopted from that table, with D and trimming inferred from the DNA. The table lists under 250,000 clones, roughly 89% of them singletons. With V trimmed by 3 bases and J by 5 bases, 3 bases remained unmatched. The CDR3 totals 15 residues. Germline V gene lookup returns CDR1 SGHRS and CDR2 YFSETQ. The V call is TRBV5-1, the J call TRBJ2-5; 14 bases fit TRBD2. The sequencing input was peripheral blood. This TCR was sampled from a man aged 55-75 years who had recovered from COVID-19. The CDR3 loop is CASSSGTSGSETQYF. The CDR3 bases are TGCGCCAGCAGCTCGGGGACTAGCGGGAGTGAGACCCAGTACTTC.